A single sample gave rise to the 26 T cell receptor beta chains below, sequenced in a study of shared clonotypes between healthy human individuals. Naive-designated CD8 cells lacked CD45RO, were positively enriched for CCR7, and omitted terminally differentiated effector memory CD45RA+ cells. TCRdb's copy holds only in-frame clones and misses some; the assay was immunoSEQ multiplex PCR. This table holds more than 2 million clones, approximately 94% found once. The specimen was naive CD8+ T cells sorted from blood. All receptors derive from a man aged 18 to 29 in good health.

The chain uses TRBV4-3 and TRBJ1-2; TRBD1 matches 9 bases. The germline V gene encodes CDR1 LGHNA and CDR2 YSLEER. Germline trimming cut 3 bases from V and 4 bases from J; bases unmatched to any gene: 9. This CDR3 is built from 16 residues. The CDR3 DNA is TGCGCCAGCAGCCAGGACAGGGGCTCACCTCTCTATGGCTACACCTTC. It is translated as CASSQDRGSPLYGYTF.

The V call is TRBV5-4, the J call TRBJ2-1; D not resolved. Trimming removed 4 bases at V and 0 bases at J, with 11 bases between. The CDR3 length is 15 residues. Germline values: CDR1 SGHNT, CDR2 YYREEE (reference sequence). Here the CDR3 DNA reads TGTGCCAGCAGCCCGACACGAAGCTCCTACAATGAGCAGTTCTTC. This translates into CASSPTRSSYNEQFF.

V usage is TRBV7-3 and J usage is TRBJ2-3; 12 bases line up with TRBD2. Losses at the gene ends were 4 bases for V and 5 bases for J; bases not matched to a gene: 7. There are 16 residues in the CDR3. The germline gives CDR1 SGHTA, CDR2 FQGTGA. CDR3 coding DNA: TGTGCCAGCAGCTCTCTAGCGGGGGGGCTGGGAGATACGCAGTATTTT. Its translation: CASSSLAGGLGDTQYF.

The V gene is TRBV5-1, the J gene TRBJ2-2; possibly TRBD1 for D (6 bases). This CDR3 region has 17 residues. V was pared by 0 bases and J by 2 bases, with 14 bases between. Germline values: CDR1 SGHRS, CDR2 YFSETQ. CDR3 sequence reads: CASSLAGRQVNTGELFF. The DNA of the CDR3 is TGCGCCAGCAGCTTGGCCGGTCGACAGGTCAACACCGGGGAGCTGTTTTTT.

A single count supports this clone. The sample has other DNA sequences that encode this CDR3 too. This rearrangement joins TRBV10-3 to TRBJ2-7; perhaps TRBD1 as D (6 bases). Trimming removed 0 bases at V and 4 bases at J, with 7 bases between. The CDR3 runs 13 residues. Germline V gives CDR1 ENHRY, CDR2 SYGVKD. CDR3 residues: CAISESGAYEQYF. The CDR3 nucleotides read TGTGCCATCAGTGAGTCGGGGGCGTACGAGCAGTACTTC.

The V and J genes are TRBV9 and TRBJ2-7; the D gene is possibly TRBD1 (5 bases). Per germline, CDR1 SGDLS and CDR2 YYNGEE. The CDR3 contains 13 residues. V was trimmed by 4 bases and J by 3 bases, leaving 11 bases between them. The CDR3 spells CASSPGRGYEQYF. CDR3 coding DNA: TGTGCCAGCAGCCCAGGAAGGGGCTACGAGCAGTACTTC.

The CDR3: CASSSDSGSWPQHF. Written as DNA, the CDR3 is TGTGCCAGCAGCTCAGACAGTGGAAGCTGGCCCCAGCATTTT. The chain carries TRBV7-9 and TRBJ1-5, with a possible D match to TRBD1 (5 bases). The CDR3 loop spans 14 amino acids. Germline loops: CDR1 SEHNR, CDR2 FQNEAQ (reference sequence). The V end was cut by 4 bases, the J end by 9 bases, with 16 bases between.

The chain employs TRBV19 and TRBJ1-1; D call uncertain. V was shortened by 9 bases and J by 4 bases, with 12 bases between the two germline ends. Looked up from germline, CDR1 is LNHDA and CDR2 is SQIVND (reference sequence). The CDR3 is 12 amino acids. The CDR3 coding sequence is TGTGCCAGCTTACCTCCCATCACTGAAGCTTTCTTT. Translation gives CASLPPITEAFF.

Turning to this clone: Other DNA sequences in this sample translate to the same CDR3. This chain links TRBV5-1 with TRBJ2-1; 10 nucleotides match TRBD2. The J segment lost 2 bases and the V segment lost 7 bases, leaving 6 bases of the junction unmatched. This CDR3 has 15 residues. Germline loops: CDR1 SGHRS, CDR2 YFSETQ. CDR3 sequence: CASSPAGGPYNEQFF. Here the CDR3 DNA reads TGCGCCAGCTCCCCAGCGGGAGGGCCCTACAATGAGCAGTTCTTC.

The rearrangement uses TRBV7-6 and TRBJ2-1; 7 nucleotides line up with TRBD2. The CDR3 spans 15 residues. CDR1 and CDR2 from the germline V gene are SGHVS and FNYEAQ. V lost 7 bases and J lost 2; bases outside the gene matches: 8. CDR3 amino acids: CASTLGGVTYNEQFF. In DNA form, the CDR3 reads TGTGCCAGCACCCTGGGGGGGGTCACCTACAATGAGCAGTTCTTC.

This clone was found once. This chain links TRBV25-1 with TRBJ1-2; the D is unclear. Per the germline V gene, CDR1 is MGHDK and CDR2 is SYGVNS. The CDR3 consists of 16 residues. Trimming took off 5 bases at V and 3 bases at J, with 19 bases between the two ends. The chain's CDR3 is CASSPEEIKRDYGYTF. For the CDR3, the DNA is TGTGCCAGCAGTCCCGAGGAGATTAAGCGTGACTATGGCTACACCTTC.

The chain couples TRBV27 to TRBJ2-3; 7 nucleotides agree with TRBD2. There are 16 residues in the CDR3. CDR1 MNHEY and CDR2 SMNVEV come from the germline V gene (reference sequence). With 3 bases clipped from V and 6 bases from J, the junction kept 12 bases outside the gene matches. Here the CDR3 reads CASSFSAGEMLDTQYF. CDR3 DNA sequence: TGTGCCAGCAGTTTCTCGGCGGGAGAGATGTTGGATACGCAGTATTTT.

The V gene is TRBV5-1, the J gene TRBJ1-5; D is ambiguous. The CDR3 runs 14 residues. Trimming pared 0 bases from V and 3 bases from J, leaving 7 bases between. Germline V gives CDR1 SGHRS, CDR2 YFSETQ. The CDR3 region has the DNA TGCGCCAGCAGCTTGGACGCTTACAATCAGCCCCAGCATTTT. Protein sequence: CASSLDAYNQPQHF. The whole variable domain, filled in from reference TRBV5-1 and TRBJ1-5, reads KAGVTQTPRYLIKTRGQQVTLSCSPISGHRSVSWYQQTPGQGLQFLFEYFSETQRNKGNFPGRFSGRQFSNSRSEMNVSTLELGDSALYLCASSLDAYNQPQHFGDGTRLSIL.

The chain has TRBV19 and TRBJ2-3, with D unclear. CDR1 is LNHDA and CDR2 is SQIVND in the germline V gene (reference sequence). V was cut by 1 base and J by 2 bases, with 4 bases left in between. The length of the CDR3 is 13 residues. As DNA, the CDR3 is TGTGCCAGTAGTATAGCCCACACAGATACGCAGTATTTT. It translates to CASSIAHTDTQYF. Variable domain in full (rest from reference TRBV19 and TRBJ2-3): DGGITQSPKYLFRKEGQNVTLSCEQNLNHDAMYWYRQDPGQGLRLIYYSQIVNDFQKGDIAEGYSVSREKKESFPLTVTSAQKNPTAFYLCASSIAHTDTQYFGPGTRLTVL.

This clone was seen a single time. The rearrangement joins TRBV7-9 to TRBJ2-1, with 7 bases lining up with TRBD2. Trimming at V came to 2 bases and at J to 8 bases, leaving 9 bases not matched to a gene. CDR3 length: 15 residues. Germline V gives CDR1 SEHNR, CDR2 FQNEAQ (reference sequence). The CDR3, as DNA: TGTGCCAGCAGCTTATCGGCGGGAGTTGAAGATGAGCAGTTCTTC. Amino acids: CASSLSAGVEDEQFF.

The chain uses TRBV10-1 and TRBJ2-3; D remains unclear. This CDR3 has 13 amino acids. V lost 3 bases and J lost 8, with 12 bases in between. Germline-derived CDR1 and CDR2 are WNHNN and SYGVQD (reference sequence). This CDR3 reads CASSDGEWGTQYF. The CDR3 nucleotides read TGCGCCAGCAGTGATGGGGAATGGGGTACGCAGTATTTT.

The chain carries TRBV11-2 and TRBJ2-2; D is unresolved. The CDR3 runs to 13 residues. Germline-derived CDR1 and CDR2 are SGHAT and FQNNGV. Trimming cost V 5 bases and J 2 bases, with 6 bases left between them. The chain's CDR3 is CASSEINTGELFF. The CDR3 DNA reads TGTGCCAGCAGCGAGATTAACACCGGGGAGCTGTTTTTT.

The rearrangement uses TRBV7-8 and TRBJ2-7; D tentatively reads TRBD1 or TRBD2 (6 bases each). CDR1 SGHVS and CDR2 FQNEAQ come from the germline V gene. This CDR3 contains 15 residues. V lost 1 base and J lost 0, with 10 bases in between. As DNA, the CDR3 is TGTGCCAGCAGCTTAGAGGGGGACTTCTCCTACGAGCAGTACTTC. It specifies CASSLEGDFSYEQYF.

The chain uses TRBV27 and TRBJ1-5, with D possibly matching TRBD1 (5 bases). Per the germline V gene, CDR1 is MNHEY and CDR2 is SMNVEV (reference sequence). CDR3 size: 16 residues. Trimming took off 1 base at V and 4 bases at J, with 14 bases between the two ends. CDR3 bases: TGTGCCAGCAGTTTATGGTCCGGGGGTGGAAATCAGCCCCAGCATTTT. Residues: CASSLWSGGGNQPQHF.

The chain recombines TRBV9 with TRBJ2-7; 11 nucleotides align to TRBD2. V gave up 3 bases and J gave up 3 bases; unmatched junction bases: 8. CDR3 length: 16 amino acids. CDR1 and CDR2 from the germline V gene are SGDLS and YYNGEE. CDR3 coding DNA: TGTGCCAGCAGCGCCCGACTAGCGGGAAACCTCTACGAGCAGTACTTC. Its translation: CASSARLAGNLYEQYF.

The V call is TRBV5-5, the J call TRBJ2-2; D is undetermined. Germline V lookup: CDR1 SGHKS, CDR2 YYEKEE (reference sequence). The CDR3 consists of 16 residues. V lost 3 bases to trimming and J lost 1 base, with 13 bases between them. The DNA of the CDR3 is TGTGCCAGCAGCTCGGCCCACCAATTGAACACCGGGGAGCTGTTTTTT. This translates into CASSSAHQLNTGELFF.

The V gene is TRBV11-3, the J gene TRBJ2-3; perhaps TRBD2 as D (6 bases). The V gene's germline CDR1 is SGHNT and CDR2 YENEEA. V dropped 4 bases and J dropped 1 base, with 6 bases sitting between them. The CDR3 totals 13 residues. CDR3 coding DNA: TGTGCCAGCAGCTGGGGGGGCACAGATACGCAGTATTTT. This sequence encodes CASSWGGTDTQYF.

CDR3 sequence (DNA): TGTGCCAGCAGCTCCACCACGGAGGGGGAGCAGTTCTTC. This codes for CASSSTTEGEQFF. The chain joins TRBV7-9 to TRBJ2-1; D is possibly TRBD2 (6 bases). There are 13 residues in the CDR3. CDR1 is SEHNR, CDR2 FQNEAQ, per germline (reference sequence). V was clipped by 4 bases and J by 10 bases, with 14 bases between them.

This sequence joins TRBV6-5 and TRBJ1-1; no reliable D call. Germline values: CDR1 MNHEY, CDR2 SVGAGI. V lost 2 bases, J lost 4 bases, and 11 bases lay in between. The CDR3 totals 14 residues. Here the CDR3 reads CASSYLGRGTEAFF. The CDR3 DNA is TGTGCCAGCAGTTACCTCGGGAGAGGCACTGAAGCTTTCTTT.

CDR3 residues: CASSFIGQGAPYEQYF. CDR3 nucleotides: TGTGCCAGCAGTTTCATCGGACAGGGGGCGCCCTACGAGCAGTACTTC. J is TRBJ2-7 and V is TRBV28; 11 bases line up with TRBD1. The germline CDR1 and CDR2 sequences are MDHEN and SYDVKM. The CDR3 is 16 amino acids. V lost 3 bases, J lost 2 bases, and 6 bases stayed unmatched. The whole variable domain, filled in from reference TRBV28 and TRBJ2-7, reads DVKVTQSSRYLVKRTGEKVFLECVQDMDHENMFWYRQDPGLGLRLIYFSYDVKMKEKGDIPEGYSVSREKKERFSLILESASTNQTSMYLCASSFIGQGAPYEQYFGPGTRLTVT.

This sequence joins TRBV9 and TRBJ1-4; D remains unclear. The germline gives CDR1 SGDLS, CDR2 YYNGEE. The CDR3 covers 12 residues. V gave up 4 bases and J gave up 7 bases, with 8 bases separating them. The CDR3 protein is CASSPGPEKLFF. CDR3 coding DNA: TGTGCCAGCAGCCCCGGACCTGAAAAACTGTTTTTT. Complete variable domain (other parts from reference TRBV9 and TRBJ1-4): DSGVTQTPKHLITATGQRVTLRCSPRSGDLSVYWYQQSLDQGLQFLIQYYNGEERAKGNILERFSAQQFPDLHSELNLSSLELGDSALYFCASSPGPEKLFFGSGTQLSVL.